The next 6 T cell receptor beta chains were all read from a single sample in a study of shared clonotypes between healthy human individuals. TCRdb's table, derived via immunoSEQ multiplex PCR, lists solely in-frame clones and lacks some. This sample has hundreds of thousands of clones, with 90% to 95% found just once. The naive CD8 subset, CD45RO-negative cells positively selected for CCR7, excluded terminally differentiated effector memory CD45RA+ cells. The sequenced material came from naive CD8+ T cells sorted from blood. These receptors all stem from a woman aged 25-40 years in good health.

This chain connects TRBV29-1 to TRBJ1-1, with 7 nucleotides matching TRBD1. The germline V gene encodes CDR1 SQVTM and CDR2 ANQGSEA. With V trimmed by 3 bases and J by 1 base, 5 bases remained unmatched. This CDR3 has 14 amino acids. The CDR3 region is CSVDAGTENTEAFF. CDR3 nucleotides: TGCAGCGTTGATGCAGGGACAGAGAACACTGAAGCTTTCTTT.

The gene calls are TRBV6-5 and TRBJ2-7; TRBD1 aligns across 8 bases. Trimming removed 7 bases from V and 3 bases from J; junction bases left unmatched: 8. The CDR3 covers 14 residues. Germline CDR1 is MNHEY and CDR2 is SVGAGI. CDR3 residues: CASTETGESYEQYF. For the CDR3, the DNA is TGTGCCAGCACCGAGACAGGGGAGAGCTACGAGCAGTACTTC.

The CDR3 spells CASSEGPDDGELFF. In nucleotides, the CDR3 is TGTGCCAGCAGTGAAGGGCCTGATGACGGGGAGCTGTTTTTT. The V and J genes are TRBV2 and TRBJ2-2, with D hard to call. This CDR3 has 14 residues. V was pared by 1 base and J by 7 bases, with 10 bases between. CDR1 and CDR2 from the germline V gene are SNHLY and FYNNEI.

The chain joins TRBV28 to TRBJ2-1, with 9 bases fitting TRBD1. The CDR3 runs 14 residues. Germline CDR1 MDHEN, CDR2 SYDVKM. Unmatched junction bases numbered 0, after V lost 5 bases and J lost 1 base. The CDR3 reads CASSGQGSYNEQFF. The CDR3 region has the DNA TGTGCCAGCAGTGGACAGGGGTCCTACAATGAGCAGTTCTTC.

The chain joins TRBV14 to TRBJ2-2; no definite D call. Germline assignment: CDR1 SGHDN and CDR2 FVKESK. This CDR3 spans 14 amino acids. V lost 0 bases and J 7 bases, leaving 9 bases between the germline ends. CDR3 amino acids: CASSQDARSGELFF. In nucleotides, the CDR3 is TGTGCCAGCAGCCAAGACGCCCGGAGCGGGGAGCTGTTTTTT.

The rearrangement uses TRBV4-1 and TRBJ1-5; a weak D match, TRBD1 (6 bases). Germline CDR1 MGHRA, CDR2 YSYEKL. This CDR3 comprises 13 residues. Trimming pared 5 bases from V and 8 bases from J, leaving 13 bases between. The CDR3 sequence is CASSYRVGEPQHF. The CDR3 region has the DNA TGCGCCAGCAGCTACAGGGTCGGGGAGCCCCAGCATTTT.